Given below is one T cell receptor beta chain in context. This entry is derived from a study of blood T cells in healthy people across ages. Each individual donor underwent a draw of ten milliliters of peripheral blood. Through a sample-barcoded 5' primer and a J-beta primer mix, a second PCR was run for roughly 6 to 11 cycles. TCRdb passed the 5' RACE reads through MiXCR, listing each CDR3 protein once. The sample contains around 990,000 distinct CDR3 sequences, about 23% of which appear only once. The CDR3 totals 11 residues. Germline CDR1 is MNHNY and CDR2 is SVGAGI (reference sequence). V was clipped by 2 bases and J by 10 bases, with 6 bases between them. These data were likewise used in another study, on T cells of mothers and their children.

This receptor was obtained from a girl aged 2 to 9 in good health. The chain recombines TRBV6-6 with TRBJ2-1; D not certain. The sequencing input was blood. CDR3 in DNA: TGTGCCAGCAGTTACGCAAGAGAGCAGTTCTTC. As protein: CASSYAREQFF.